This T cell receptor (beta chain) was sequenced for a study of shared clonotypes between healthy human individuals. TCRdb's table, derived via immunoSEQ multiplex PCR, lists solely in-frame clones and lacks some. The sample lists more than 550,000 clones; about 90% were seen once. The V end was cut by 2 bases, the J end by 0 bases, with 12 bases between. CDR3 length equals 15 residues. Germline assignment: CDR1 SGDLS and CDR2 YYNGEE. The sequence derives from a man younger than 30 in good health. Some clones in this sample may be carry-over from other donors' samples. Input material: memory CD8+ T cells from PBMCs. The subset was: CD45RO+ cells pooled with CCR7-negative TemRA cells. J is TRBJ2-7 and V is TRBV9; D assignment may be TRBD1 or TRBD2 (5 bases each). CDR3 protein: CASSVGDGYSYEQYF. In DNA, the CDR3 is TGTGCCAGCAGCGTTGGGGACGGATACTCCTACGAGCAGTACTTC.